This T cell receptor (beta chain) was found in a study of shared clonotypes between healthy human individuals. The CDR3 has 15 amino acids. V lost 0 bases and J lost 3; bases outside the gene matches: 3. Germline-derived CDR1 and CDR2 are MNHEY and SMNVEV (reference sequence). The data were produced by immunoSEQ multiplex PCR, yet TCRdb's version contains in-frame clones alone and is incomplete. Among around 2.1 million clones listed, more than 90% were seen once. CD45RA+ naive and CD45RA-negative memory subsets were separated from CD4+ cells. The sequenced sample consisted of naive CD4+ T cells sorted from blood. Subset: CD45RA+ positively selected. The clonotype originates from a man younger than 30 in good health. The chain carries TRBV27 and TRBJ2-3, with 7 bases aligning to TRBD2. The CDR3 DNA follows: TGTGCCAGCAGTTTATCGTGGCGGGGGACAGATACGCAGTATTTT. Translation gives CASSLSWRGTDTQYF.